This T cell receptor beta chain was captured in a study of blood T cell repertoires in COVID-19. Study-level background: COVID-19 samples, acute and convalescent, were from the United States, Italy and Spain. In each case, the material was cDNA or gDNA derived from T cells, B-cell-depleted T cells, or PBMCs.

Profiling relied on immunoSEQ multiplex PCR, and the TCRdb table lists in-frame clones only, not all of them. The repertoire holds 100,000 to 150,000 clones, roughly four fifths seen once, with about 2.3% in the top ten. Participants came from fewer than 25 US areas, aged roughly 18 to 89 years. Clinical histories supplied by participants themselves formed the basis of cohort assignment. The specimen sequenced was PBMCs or T cells enriched from blood (not recorded which). The receptor's source is a man between 35 and 55 years old with acute COVID-19.

The CDR3 protein is CASSEAGGQGASEQYF. CDR3 coding DNA: TGTGCCAGCAGTGAAGCCGGGGGACAGGGGGCATCCGAGCAGTACTTC. The chain links TRBV2 to TRBJ2-7, with 12 bases aligning to TRBD1. The CDR3 length is 16 residues. V lost 0 bases and J lost 6; bases outside the gene matches: 6. Germline assignment: CDR1 SNHLY and CDR2 FYNNEI.